These 24 T cell receptor beta chains were all obtained from the same sample, sequenced in a study of blood T cells in healthy people across ages. Then a second PCR, running roughly 7 to 11 cycles, was carried out with a sample-barcoded 5' primer and a J-beta primer mix. In TCRdb, the 5' RACE reads were re-called with MiXCR into one record per CDR3 protein. The table lists almost 800,000 distinct CDR3 sequences, about three fifths of them singletons. Sequenced: blood. The receptors originated from a man aged 25-45 years in good health.

DNA of the CDR3: TGTGCCAGCAGTCTATCCGGGACAGGGGGATGGCAGTACTTC. It translates to CASSLSGTGGWQYF. The chain joins TRBV6-2 or TRBV6-3 to TRBJ2-5; 11 nucleotides agree with TRBD1. Germline V CDR1 and CDR2: MNHEY, SVGEGT. The CDR3 is 14 residues long. Trimming at V came to 5 bases and at J to 11 bases, leaving 10 bases not matched to a gene.

A single count supports this clonotype. The V call is TRBV13, the J call TRBJ2-7, with 7 bases aligning to TRBD1. V was pared by 5 bases and J by 5 bases, with 15 bases of the junction left unmatched. Germline CDR1 and CDR2: PRHDT and FYEKMQ (reference sequence). There are 16 residues in the CDR3. The DNA for the CDR3 is TGTGCCAGCAGCCCAAGCTGGACAGGCCAAATGGACGAGCAGTACTTC. This codes for CASSPSWTGQMDEQYF.

This rearrangement joins TRBV5-1 to TRBJ1-4; D may be TRBD1 (5 bases). CDR1 and CDR2 from the germline V gene are SGHRS and YFSETQ. V gave up 4 bases and J gave up 7 bases, with 17 bases separating them. The CDR3 is 15 amino acids. In DNA, the CDR3 is TGCGCCAGCAGCCCCTCTGGGGCCCGCGGTGAAAAACTGTTTTTT. It encodes CASSPSGARGEKLFF. The complete variable domain, with remaining parts taken from reference TRBV5-1 and TRBJ1-4, reads KAGVTQTPRYLIKTRGQQVTLSCSPISGHRSVSWYQQTPGQGLQFLFEYFSETQRNKGNFPGRFSGRQFSNSRSEMNVSTLELGDSALYLCASSPSGARGEKLFFGSGTQLSVL.

The V gene is TRBV7-3, the J gene TRBJ2-3; no definite D call. V gave up 1 base and J gave up 0 bases, with 14 bases separating them. The CDR3 has 17 amino acids. The germline V gene encodes CDR1 SGHTA and CDR2 FQGTGA. CDR3 bases: TGTGCCAGCAGCTTAAAAGGATTGGTCAAGAGCACAGATACGCAGTATTTT. Translating gives CASSLKGLVKSTDTQYF.

This clonotype was picked up a small number of times. The chain joins TRBV29-1 to TRBJ1-1; 8 bases are shared with TRBD1. This CDR3 has 16 amino acids. Trimming took 0 bases from V and 3 from J; bases not matched to a gene: 9. Germline V gene lookup returns CDR1 SQVTM and CDR2 ANQGSEA. CDR3 residues: CSVEEGRGPQDTEAFF. Written as DNA, the CDR3 is TGCAGCGTTGAAGAGGGCAGGGGGCCCCAGGACACTGAAGCTTTCTTT.

The rearrangement uses TRBV6-2 or TRBV6-3 and TRBJ1-1; 8 positions match TRBD1. The CDR3 loop spans 17 amino acids. Germline CDR1 and CDR2: MNHEY and SVGEGT. Trimming cost V 0 bases and J 4 bases; bases outside gene matches: 10. CDR3 in DNA: TGTGCCAGCAGTTACTCGGCAGGGGGCGGAGGGACCACTGAAGCTTTCTTT. Translation gives CASSYSAGGGGTTEAFF.

This rearrangement joins TRBV5-5 to TRBJ1-1; D is perhaps TRBD1 (5 bases). Trimming left V 4 bases short and J 0 bases short, with 10 bases between. The V gene's germline CDR1 is SGHKS and CDR2 YYEKEE (reference sequence). The CDR3 has 14 amino acids. CDR3 loop: CASSPATVNTEAFF. CDR3 sequence (DNA): TGTGCCAGCAGCCCCGCGACAGTGAACACTGAAGCTTTCTTT.

The genes are TRBV5-4 and TRBJ2-4, with 8 bases matching TRBD2. This CDR3 contains 16 residues. Per the germline V gene, CDR1 is SGHNT and CDR2 is YYREEE (reference sequence). V lost 4 bases to trimming and J lost 8 bases; unmatched junction nucleotides: 14. CDR3 nucleotides: TGTGCCAGCAGCCTAGCAAGGGAGCGGGGGCGGGACATTCAGTACTTC. The encoded protein is CASSLARERGRDIQYF.

The V gene is TRBV12-3 or TRBV12-4, the J gene TRBJ1-1, with a possible D match to TRBD1 (6 bases). The length of the CDR3 is 15 residues. V was cut by 6 bases and J by 7 bases, with 21 bases left in between. CDR3 bases: TGTGCCAGCAGCCAGGGGTTTTTCGGAACAGGTGAAGCTTTCTTT. Encoded protein: CASSQGFFGTGEAFF.

J is TRBJ1-4 and V is TRBV5-1, with TRBD1 identical over 7 bases. Germline CDR1 is SGHRS and CDR2 is YFSETQ. V was pared by 0 bases and J by 9 bases, with 8 bases of the junction left unmatched. The CDR3 spans 15 residues. DNA for the CDR3: TGCGCCAGCAGCTTGGCCGGGGGACAGAATCAAAAACTGTTTTTT. Protein sequence: CASSLAGGQNQKLFF.

A few counts support this clonotype. The chain combines TRBV12-3 or TRBV12-4 with TRBJ2-1, with 8 bases fitting TRBD1. CDR3 length: 15 residues. The V segment lost 2 bases and the J segment 6 bases; nucleotides outside the gene matches: 6. The CDR3 sequence: CASSLRQGAFNEQFF. The DNA of the CDR3 is TGTGCCAGCAGTTTAAGGCAGGGGGCCTTCAATGAGCAGTTCTTC.

V usage is TRBV9 and J usage is TRBJ1-1, with unresolved D. V lost 0 bases to trimming and J lost 1 base, with 16 bases between them. The CDR3 loop spans 17 amino acids. Looked up from germline, CDR1 is SGDLS and CDR2 is YYNGEE. The CDR3 nucleotides are TGTGCCAGCAGCGTAGGGCCCTCAGGAAAGAAGAACACTGAAGCTTTCTTT. It yields the protein CASSVGPSGKKNTEAFF.

This chain connects TRBV27 to TRBJ2-7; D is unclear. Germline-derived CDR1 and CDR2 are MNHEY and SMNVEV (reference sequence). CDR3 length: 15 amino acids. V was shortened by 2 bases and J by 5 bases, with 16 bases between the two germline ends. This chain's CDR3 is CASSLKGYHHNEQYF. The CDR3 bases are TGTGCCAGCAGTTTAAAGGGATACCACCATAACGAGCAGTACTTC.

The V call is TRBV12-3 or TRBV12-4, the J call TRBJ1-5; the match to TRBD1 covers 7 bases. Germline trimming cut 6 bases from V and 7 bases from J; bases unmatched to any gene: 6. The CDR3 is 13 amino acids. In DNA, the CDR3 is TGTGCCAGCAGCGCCGACAGGGTCCAGCCCCAGCATTTT. Its protein is CASSADRVQPQHF.

The sample holds a few counts of this clonotype. The chain joins TRBV29-1 to TRBJ2-6, with D uncertain. CDR1 and CDR2 from the germline V gene are SQVTM and ANQGSEA. CDR3 size: 14 residues. V gave up 5 bases and J gave up 2 bases, with 10 bases separating them. The CDR3 region is CSVSGDAGANVLTF. As DNA, the CDR3 is TGCAGCGTTTCTGGGGATGCTGGGGCCAACGTCCTGACTTTC.

V and J are TRBV20-1 and TRBJ2-7; either TRBD1 or TRBD2 may supply D (5 bases each). Matching the DNA end better, TRBJ2-5 makes the J call doubtful. Germline CDR1 and CDR2: DFQATT and SNEGSKA (reference sequence). The CDR3 is 13 residues long. DNA for the CDR3: TGCAGTGCTAGTGGGGACCCCTTGGAGACCCAGTACTTC. Protein sequence: CSASGDPLETQYF.

J is TRBJ2-3 and V is TRBV20-1; 14 bases fit TRBD2. Trimming at V came to 3 bases and at J to 0 bases, leaving 11 bases not matched to a gene. The CDR3 contains 19 residues. Germline values: CDR1 DFQATT, CDR2 SNEGSKA (reference sequence). CDR3 loop: CSASSVTSGRGTSTDTQYF. For the CDR3, the DNA is TGCAGTGCTAGTAGCGTGACTAGCGGGAGGGGAACTAGCACAGATACGCAGTATTTT.

This sequence joins TRBV29-1 and TRBJ2-1; the match to TRBD2 covers 8 bases. The closer fit of TRBJ2-7 to the DNA end suggests the J call may be wrong. Germline V CDR1 and CDR2: SQVTM, ANQGSEA. The CDR3 is 15 amino acids. The CDR3 spells CSVVAGSSSYNEQYF. The CDR3 bases are TGCAGCGTGGTAGCGGGGTCTAGCTCCTACAATGAGCAGTACTTC.

This clonotype showed up just once. The chain links TRBV29-1 to TRBJ1-5, with D unclear. CDR1 is SQVTM, CDR2 ANQGSEA, per germline. Trimming stripped 4 bases from V and 3 bases from J, with 10 bases between. The CDR3 totals 13 residues. The CDR3 protein is CSVARALNQPQHF. In DNA form, the CDR3 reads TGCAGCGTTGCCCGGGCCCTCAATCAGCCCCAGCATTTT.

The chain is built from TRBV3-1 and TRBJ2-1, with TRBD2 matching over 7 bases. Judging by the DNA end, TRBJ2-7 fits better; the J call may be wrong. This CDR3 region has 15 residues. Germline V gene lookup returns CDR1 LGHDT and CDR2 YNNKEL (reference sequence). The CDR3 spells CASSQVSTGGSEQYF. For the CDR3, the DNA is TGTGCCAGCAGCCAAGTTTCGACGGGAGGTAGCGAGCAGTACTTC.

The sample holds a few counts of this clonotype. The rearrangement joins TRBV7-9 to TRBJ1-6, with a weak D call TRBD1 (6 bases). V was shortened by 1 base and J by 9 bases, with 13 bases between the two germline ends. CDR1 is SEHNR, CDR2 FQNEAQ, per germline (reference sequence). The CDR3 spans 15 residues. As DNA, the CDR3 is TGTGCCAGCAGCTTAGTCGGGGGCTCGAGTTCACCCCTCCACTTT. Protein product: CASSLVGGSSSPLHF.

This clonotype has a handful of counts. J is TRBJ2-1 and V is TRBV20-1, with D perhaps TRBD1 or TRBD2 (6 bases each). The CDR3 is 14 amino acids. Germline V gene lookup returns CDR1 DFQATT and CDR2 SNEGSKA (reference sequence). Trimming stripped 6 bases from V and 5 bases from J, with 17 bases between. The CDR3 nucleotides are TGCAGTGCCCAACAGGGAGGACTGGACAATGAGCAGTTCTTC. Its translation: CSAQQGGLDNEQFF.

The V gene is TRBV7-2, the J gene TRBJ2-7; perhaps TRBD1 as D (5 bases). V lost 5 bases and J 0 bases, leaving 17 bases between the germline ends. The CDR3 covers 16 residues. The germline gives CDR1 SGHTA, CDR2 FQGNSA. The CDR3 DNA is TGTGCCAGCAGCGACCGCGCAGGGATCCTCTCCTACGAGCAGTACTTC. Translating gives CASSDRAGILSYEQYF. The full variable domain, completed using reference TRBV7-2 and TRBJ2-7, is GAGVSQSPSNKVTEKGKDVELRCDPISGHTALYWYRQSLGQGLEFLIYFQGNSAPDKSGLPSDRFSAERTGGSVSTLTIQRTQQEDSAVYLCASSDRAGILSYEQYFGPGTRLTVT.

This rearrangement joins TRBV6-1 to TRBJ2-5; 7 positions agree with TRBD1. Germline V CDR1 and CDR2: MNHNS, SASEGT. The length of the CDR3 is 18 residues. After removal of 7 bases from V and 3 bases from J, the junction contained 20 bases not matched to a gene. The CDR3: CASNNKGHGTDRKETQYF. DNA of the CDR3: TGTGCCAGCAACAATAAGGGCCATGGGACAGATCGGAAAGAGACCCAGTACTTC.